This T cell receptor (beta chain) was sequenced for a study of cytomegalovirus exposure and HLA in healthy donors. It was with 60 Vbeta and 13 Jbeta primers that the PCR ran. The assay was immunoSEQ multiplex PCR, and TCRdb's table has in-frame clones only and misses some. The sample carries more than 60,000 clones, approximately 74% recorded once. The sample holds one count of this clone. The CDR3 has 14 amino acids. With 0 bases clipped from V and 7 bases from J, the junction kept 7 bases outside the gene matches. CDR1 and CDR2 from the germline V gene are SGHNT and YYREEE (reference sequence). The sequenced material came from PBMCs. J is TRBJ2-7 and V is TRBV5-4, with 7 bases fitting TRBD2. The receptor was derived from a man in his forties in good health and CMV-seropositive. CDR3 DNA sequence: TGTGCCAGCAGCTTGGCCGGGCGGGGGTATGAGCAGTACTTC. Protein product: CASSLAGRGYEQYF.